These 27 T cell receptor beta chains share one sample of origin, sequenced in a study of blood T cell repertoires in COVID-19. This table comes from immunoSEQ multiplex PCR, and its TCRdb copy is limited to in-frame clones, with some not included. The sample includes about 500,000 clones, 85% to 90% of them seen just once. Sequenced input: peripheral blood. These TCRs come from a woman aged 45-59 years with COVID-19, enrolled during active disease.

The rearrangement links TRBV6-4 to TRBJ2-1; the match to TRBD1 covers 9 bases. J gave up 3 bases and V 10 bases, and 7 bases lay outside the gene matches. Per the germline V gene, CDR1 is MRHNA and CDR2 is SNTAGT. The CDR3 covers 14 residues. The CDR3 spells CATSPGQGYNEQFF. Written as DNA, the CDR3 is TGTGCCACCTCTCCGGGACAGGGCTACAATGAGCAGTTCTTC.

The CDR3 loop reads CSATAQGSSGANVLTF. CDR3 in DNA: TGCAGCGCCACCGCCCAGGGGTCCTCTGGGGCCAACGTCCTGACTTTC. The chain couples TRBV29-1 to TRBJ2-6; D might be TRBD1 (6 bases). Per germline, CDR1 SQVTM and CDR2 ANQGSEA. V was clipped by 7 bases and J by 0 bases, with 16 bases between them. There are 16 residues in the CDR3.

V is TRBV19 and J is TRBJ2-5; D gene unclear. The V end was cut by 2 bases, the J end by 2 bases, with 12 bases between. Germline CDR1 and CDR2: LNHDA and SQIVND (reference sequence). The CDR3 runs 15 residues. The CDR3 reads CASSISWALQETQYF. The CDR3 DNA follows: TGTGCCAGTAGTATATCCTGGGCATTACAAGAGACCCAGTACTTC.

For the CDR3, the DNA is TGCGCCAGCAGCAGTCAGGGGCGAGGACAGACCGCCTCCTACAATGAGCAGTTCTTC. This sequence encodes CASSSQGRGQTASYNEQFF. The V gene is TRBV5-1, the J gene TRBJ2-1, with D possibly TRBD1 on 6 matching bases. Per the germline V gene, CDR1 is SGHRS and CDR2 is YFSETQ. This CDR3 has 19 amino acids. The V end was cut by 4 bases, the J end by 0 bases, with 23 bases between.

The chain links TRBV10-2 to TRBJ2-2; D possibly corresponds to TRBD2 (5 bases). The V and J ends lost 3 bases and 1 base respectively, with 6 bases between them. CDR1 and CDR2 from the germline V gene are WSHSY and SAAADI. The CDR3 extends over 14 amino acids. The CDR3, as DNA: TGCGCCAGCAGTGACGAGGGGAACACCGGGGAGCTGTTTTTT. This gives the protein CASSDEGNTGELFF.

This clone was detected a few times. The CDR3 nucleotides read TGTGCCATCAGTGACCTCGACAGGGCGACTGGAAACACCATATATTTT. This codes for CAISDLDRATGNTIYF. This chain links TRBV10-3 with TRBJ1-3; TRBD1 matches at 7 bases. This CDR3 has 16 amino acids. V was clipped by 3 bases and J by 2 bases; unmatched bases: 7. Germline CDR1 is ENHRY and CDR2 is SYGVKD.

This clone showed up just once. The rearrangement links TRBV27 to TRBJ2-3; 8 bases agree with TRBD2. Germline V gene sequence: CDR1 MNHEY, CDR2 SMNVEV (reference sequence). This CDR3 comprises 15 residues. V shed 5 bases, J shed 0 bases, and the junction held 4 bases outside the gene matches. The CDR3 protein is CASSILADSTDTQYF. The DNA of the CDR3 is TGTGCCAGCAGTATACTAGCGGACAGCACAGATACGCAGTATTTT.

This sequence joins TRBV6-1 and TRBJ1-5, with D maybe TRBD1 (5 bases). The CDR3 loop spans 15 amino acids. Trimming left V 1 base short and J 4 bases short, with 11 bases between. CDR1 and CDR2 from the germline V gene are MNHNS and SASEGT. CDR3: CASSEVGGTNQPQHF. In DNA, the CDR3 is TGTGCCAGCAGTGAAGTTGGGGGGACGAATCAGCCCCAGCATTTT.

V is TRBV9 and J is TRBJ2-1, with 7 bases that match TRBD2. The trim removed 0 bases at V and 7 bases at J, leaving 7 bases unmatched. CDR1 is SGDLS and CDR2 is YYNGEE in the germline V gene. The CDR3 is 15 amino acids. CDR3 residues: CASSVGGREGNEQFF. CDR3 sequence (DNA): TGTGCCAGCAGCGTAGGAGGGAGGGAGGGGAATGAGCAGTTCTTC. Using reference TRBV9 and TRBJ2-1 for the parts outside the CDR3, the full variable domain is DSGVTQTPKHLITATGQRVTLRCSPRSGDLSVYWYQQSLDQGLQFLIQYYNGEERAKGNILERFSAQQFPDLHSELNLSSLELGDSALYFCASSVGGREGNEQFFGPGTRLTVL.

The J gene is TRBJ1-2, the V gene TRBV30; D uncertain. This CDR3 is built from 12 residues. Germline assignment: CDR1 GTSNPN and CDR2 SVGIG (reference sequence). The ends were cut back, 4 bases at V and 4 bases at J, with 10 bases in the middle. CDR3 bases: TGTGCCTGGATTAAGGAGACCTATGGCTACACCTTC. This translates into CAWIKETYGYTF.

The V call is TRBV19, the J call TRBJ1-2, with D uncertain. Per the germline V gene, CDR1 is LNHDA and CDR2 is SQIVND (reference sequence). The CDR3 runs to 14 residues. V lost 6 bases, J lost 4 bases, and 15 bases lay in between. CDR3 in amino acids: CASRRDAASYGYTF. The CDR3 region has the DNA TGTGCCAGTAGGCGCGACGCGGCAAGCTATGGCTACACCTTC.

This clone was recorded a few times. V and J are TRBV19 and TRBJ2-2; a weak D match, TRBD2 (5 bases). Trimming took 1 base from V and 6 from J, leaving 9 bases between them. The V gene's germline CDR1 is LNHDA and CDR2 SQIVND (reference sequence). The CDR3 extends over 14 amino acids. The CDR3 DNA reads TGTGCCAGTAGTATAGGACGGGGTTCCGGGGAGCTGTTTTTT. Translated: CASSIGRGSGELFF.

This clone has just one count. The chain joins TRBV29-1 to TRBJ1-1, with TRBD1 matching over 11 bases. The V segment lost 5 bases and the J segment 5 bases; nucleotides outside the gene matches: 7. The CDR3 is made up of 14 amino acids. The germline V gene has CDR1 SQVTM and CDR2 ANQGSEA. CDR3: CSVRTGGARTEAFF. The CDR3 DNA is TGCAGCGTTAGGACAGGGGGCGCGAGGACTGAAGCTTTCTTT.

The chain has TRBV9 and TRBJ1-2; D not certain. This CDR3 is built from 13 residues. CDR1 is SGDLS, CDR2 YYNGEE, per germline. Between the trimmed V and J ends, which lost 1 base and 6 bases, there was a span of 10 bases. Here the CDR3 DNA reads TGTGCCAGCAGCGTATCGAGTTTGGATGGCTACACCTTC. Translation: CASSVSSLDGYTF.

The J gene is TRBJ1-6, the V gene TRBV6-5; D remains ambiguous. Between the trimmed V and J ends, which lost 3 bases and 13 bases, there was a span of 10 bases. Germline assignment: CDR1 MNHEY and CDR2 SVGAGI. This CDR3 has 12 amino acids. CDR3 nucleotides: TGTGCCAGCAGTTATACGGGGTTTCCCCTCCACTTT. This translates into CASSYTGFPLHF.

V and J are TRBV30 and TRBJ1-2; D is undetermined. This CDR3 spans 15 amino acids. Germline V gene data show CDR1 as GTSNPN and CDR2 as SVGIG (reference sequence). The germline V and J ends were trimmed by 3 bases and 4 bases, with 18 bases remaining between them. CDR3 residues: CAWRSNGELGYGYTF. As DNA, the CDR3 is TGTGCCTGGAGATCCAACGGGGAGCTTGGCTATGGCTACACCTTC.

J is TRBJ2-4 and V is TRBV19; TRBD1 agrees at 7 bases. Germline loops: CDR1 LNHDA, CDR2 SQIVND (reference sequence). V dropped 5 bases and J dropped 8; count of bases not matched to a gene: 6. The CDR3 consists of 13 residues. CDR3 residues: CASSSDREYIQYF. The CDR3 nucleotides are TGTGCCAGTAGTTCTGACAGGGAATACATTCAGTACTTC. The variable domain in full, completed from reference TRBV19 and TRBJ2-4, reads DGGITQSPKYLFRKEGQNVTLSCEQNLNHDAMYWYRQDPGQGLRLIYYSQIVNDFQKGDIAEGYSVSREKKESFPLTVTSAQKNPTAFYLCASSSDREYIQYFGAGTRLSVL.

The chain combines TRBV9 with TRBJ1-1, with TRBD1 matching over 8 bases. Germline lookup yields CDR1 SGDLS and CDR2 YYNGEE. J was trimmed by 5 bases and V by 6 bases; bases with no gene match: 18. This CDR3 is 17 amino acids long. The CDR3 loop is CASTQTSTGGVRTEAFF. The CDR3 bases are TGTGCCAGCACCCAAACCTCCACAGGGGGGGTAAGGACTGAAGCTTTCTTT.

The chain combines TRBV4-2 with TRBJ2-5; 10 nucleotides line up with TRBD1. Germline assignment: CDR1 LGHNA and CDR2 YNFKEQ. V was clipped by 4 bases and J by 3 bases; unmatched bases: 2. This CDR3 comprises 14 residues. The CDR3 reads CASSPGQGEETQYF. Written as DNA, the CDR3 is TGTGCCAGCAGCCCCGGACAGGGGGAAGAGACCCAGTACTTC.

The gene calls are TRBV19 and TRBJ1-1, with TRBD1 matching over 10 bases. Trimming took 5 bases from V and 6 from J; bases not matched to a gene: 9. In germline, CDR1 is LNHDA, CDR2 SQIVND (reference sequence). The CDR3 loop spans 15 amino acids. The CDR3 here is CASSADRGLFAEAFF. The DNA for the CDR3 is TGTGCCAGTAGTGCCGACAGGGGGCTGTTCGCTGAAGCTTTCTTT.

This chain links TRBV7-9 with TRBJ2-3, with D perhaps matching TRBD1 (5 bases). The length of the CDR3 is 16 residues. V lost 1 base and J 0 bases, leaving 11 bases between the germline ends. Per the germline V gene, CDR1 is SEHNR and CDR2 is FQNEAQ (reference sequence). The CDR3 protein is CASSLGTGPSTDTQYF. The CDR3 DNA follows: TGTGCCAGCAGCTTAGGAACAGGACCCAGCACAGATACGCAGTATTTT.

This chain uses TRBV5-6 with TRBJ2-3; 8 positions match TRBD2. After removal of 0 bases from V and 0 bases from J, the junction contained 0 bases not matched to a gene. The germline gives CDR1 SGHDT, CDR2 YYEEEE. The CDR3 runs to 15 residues. The CDR3 coding sequence is TGTGCCAGCAGCTTGGGACTAGCGAGCACAGATACGCAGTATTTT. Translating it yields CASSLGLASTDTQYF.

The V and J genes are TRBV10-2 and TRBJ1-4, with D possibly being TRBD1 (6 bases). The CDR3 spans 14 residues. Germline V gives CDR1 WSHSY, CDR2 SAAADI. Deletions cut 8 bases from V and 13 bases from J, with 23 bases between. The CDR3 DNA sequence: TGCGCCAGCCGTGGGGACACCTTATATAGTAGACTGTTTTTT. Translation gives CASRGDTLYSRLFF.

The chain is built from TRBV5-6 and TRBJ1-6; D gene unclear. Germline V gene sequence: CDR1 SGHDT, CDR2 YYEEEE. Trimming pared 0 bases from V and 9 bases from J, leaving 13 bases between. The CDR3 spans 15 residues. The CDR3 sequence is CASSLDPGITSPLHF. CDR3 in DNA: TGTGCCAGCAGCTTGGACCCGGGTATCACTTCACCCCTCCACTTT.

This sequence joins TRBV27 and TRBJ2-7; D is perhaps TRBD2 (6 bases). This CDR3 has 15 residues. CDR1 and CDR2 from the germline V gene are MNHEY and SMNVEV (reference sequence). V dropped 8 bases and J dropped 1 base, with 18 bases sitting between them. CDR3 nucleotide sequence: TGTGCCAGCTCATGGGGGGAACCAGGATCCTACGAGCAGTACTTC. It is translated as CASSWGEPGSYEQYF.

This clone was observed a handful of times. The chain employs TRBV20-1 and TRBJ2-7; 10 positions match TRBD1. V lost 3 bases, J lost 5 bases, and 10 bases stayed unmatched. CDR1 and CDR2 from the germline V gene are DFQATT and SNEGSKA (reference sequence). The CDR3 runs 15 residues. The CDR3 is CSASLWDRGNHEQYF. The CDR3 DNA follows: TGCAGTGCTAGTTTATGGGACAGGGGTAACCACGAGCAGTACTTC.

The J gene is TRBJ2-7, the V gene TRBV5-4; TRBD2 agrees at 11 bases. J lost 1 base, V lost 4 bases, and 4 bases had no gene match. Germline loops: CDR1 SGHNT, CDR2 YYREEE (reference sequence). CDR3 length: 15 amino acids. CDR3 protein: CASSRTSGGSYEQYF. CDR3 nucleotides: TGTGCCAGCAGCCGAACTAGCGGGGGATCCTACGAGCAGTACTTC.